The 17 T cell receptor beta chains in this list originate from one sample, sequenced in a study of T cells in Graves' hyperthyroidism and ophthalmopathy. The source material, RNA transcripts, was used to amplify TCR beta CDR3 regions. During a first-round RT-PCR of the TCR CDR3, the HTBI primer set was used. TCRdb reprocessed the multiplex PCR reads via MiXCR and lists one record per CDR3 protein. The sample has about 760,000 distinct CDR3 sequences; under 45% are singletons. What was sequenced was blood. The source of these receptors is a middle-aged woman with Graves' hyperthyroidism.

Ten or more counts support this clonotype. V gene TRBV19 combines with J gene TRBJ1-5, with 8 positions matching TRBD1. CDR3 length: 14 residues. V dropped 4 bases and J dropped 6; count of bases not matched to a gene: 5. Germline V lookup: CDR1 LNHDA, CDR2 SQIVND (reference sequence). The CDR3 reads CASSTTGAGQPQHF. CDR3 nucleotides: TGTGCCAGTAGTACGACAGGGGCAGGTCAGCCCCAGCATTTT.

The chain carries TRBV20-1 and TRBJ2-7; 7 bases map to TRBD2. Germline V gene data show CDR1 as DFQATT and CDR2 as SNEGSKA (reference sequence). CDR3 size: 15 residues. Germline trimming cut 2 bases from V and 3 bases from J; bases unmatched to any gene: 10. The CDR3 reads CSARSGLVGDYEQYF. CDR3 DNA sequence: TGCAGTGCTAGATCCGGACTAGTGGGGGACTACGAGCAGTACTTC.

The rearrangement links TRBV2 to TRBJ2-5; 7 bases align to TRBD1. Germline lookup yields CDR1 SNHLY and CDR2 FYNNEI. The V and J ends lost 6 bases and 5 bases, in that order; junction bases with no gene match: 12. The CDR3 sequence is 15 residues long. The CDR3, as DNA: TGTGCCAGCAGACAGACAGGGTTGGATGGGGAGACCCAGTACTTC. The encoded protein is CASRQTGLDGETQYF.

The rearrangement joins TRBV12-3 or TRBV12-4 to TRBJ2-7, with D unclear. Trimming stripped 1 base from V and 0 bases from J, with 13 bases between. The CDR3 loop spans 16 amino acids. The DNA for the CDR3 is TGTGCCAGCAGTTTAGGTCCAGTAAAGAGCTCCTACGAGCAGTACTTC. Translating gives CASSLGPVKSSYEQYF.

This clonotype was detected only a few times. The CDR3 region is CASSLGDSDWYGYTF. The CDR3 DNA sequence: TGTGCCAGCAGCTTAGGGGACTCTGATTGGTATGGCTACACCTTC. This sequence joins TRBV7-9 and TRBJ1-2; the D gene is possibly TRBD1 (5 bases). Germline assignment: CDR1 SEHNR and CDR2 FQNEAQ (reference sequence). The length of the CDR3 is 15 residues. The germline V and J ends were trimmed by 1 base and 5 bases, with 14 bases remaining between them. Combining the CDR3 with reference TRBV7-9 and TRBJ1-2 gives the whole variable domain DTGVSQNPRHKITKRGQNVTFRCDPISEHNRLYWYRQTLGQGPEFLTYFQNEAQLEKSRLLSDRFSAERPKGSFSTLEIQRTEQGDSAMYLCASSLGDSDWYGYTFGSGTRLTVV.

This clonotype was observed a few times. The chain combines TRBV4-3 with TRBJ1-4; weak D call: TRBD1 (6 bases). CDR3 length equals 13 residues. The ends were cut back, 8 bases at V and 8 bases at J, with 15 bases in the middle. The germline CDR1 and CDR2 sequences are LGHNA and YSLEER. The CDR3 here is CASGGQQMEKLFF. The CDR3 DNA reads TGCGCCAGCGGGGGCCAGCAAATGGAAAAACTGTTTTTT.

This clonotype appeared many times. V is TRBV10-3 and J is TRBJ2-2; D is undetermined. The V end lost 4 bases, the J end lost 3 bases, and 6 bases lay between the germline ends. The CDR3 contains 13 residues. The germline gives CDR1 ENHRY, CDR2 SYGVKD. The CDR3: CAISGRDTGELFF. The CDR3 DNA follows: TGTGCCATCAGTGGGCGTGACACCGGGGAGCTGTTTTTT.

This clonotype was seen many times. This chain uses TRBV11-1 with TRBJ1-2; maybe TRBD1 (5 bases). V shed 4 bases and J shed 3 bases, with 30 bases lying between them. The length of the CDR3 is 20 residues. CDR1 and CDR2 (germline): SGHAT, FQDESV (reference sequence). CDR3 loop: CASSYLGSGTRDEMHYGYTF. DNA for the CDR3: TGTGCCAGCAGCTACCTCGGTAGTGGAACTCGGGACGAAATGCACTATGGCTACACCTTC.

Comment on this clonotype: A single base separates this from a much larger clone, so it may be a read error. This sequence joins TRBV20-1 and TRBJ2-7; the D gene could be TRBD1 or TRBD2 (5 bases each). V was cut by 3 bases and J by 6 bases, with 15 bases left in between. Germline V gives CDR1 DFQATT, CDR2 SNEGSKA (reference sequence). The CDR3 has 13 amino acids. The chain's CDR3 is CSARGEGKSEQYF. The CDR3 bases are TGCAGTGCTAGGGGGGAAGGGAAGAGCGAGCAGTACTTC.

Turning to this clonotype: At one of its ends the junction is not consistent with the germline gene, which may arise from a read error. V gene TRBV10-3 combines with J gene TRBJ1-2; D gene uncertain. CDR1 is ENHRY and CDR2 is SYGVKD in the germline V gene. The CDR3 covers 18 residues. For the CDR3, the DNA is TGTGCCAGCAGTCCCCCGGAGTGGCAACCAACCTTCAACTATGGCTACACCTTC. Residues: CASSPPEWQPTFNYGYTF.

This clonotype has at least ten counts. The V call is TRBV9, the J call TRBJ1-1; D not certain. V gave up 7 bases and J gave up 11 bases, with 15 bases separating them. Germline V CDR1 and CDR2: SGDLS, YYNGEE. The CDR3 runs to 11 residues. Here the CDR3 DNA reads TGTGCCAGCGCCACGGCGGGTCCGGCTTTCTTT. It is translated as CASATAGPAFF.

In this sample, this clonotype turned up many times. The chain links TRBV6-5 to TRBJ1-2; D is undetermined. Between the trimmed V and J ends, which lost 6 bases and 6 bases, there was a span of 11 bases. The CDR3 length is 12 residues. Germline loops: CDR1 MNHEY, CDR2 SVGAGI. The CDR3: CASSSEGNGYTF. CDR3 coding DNA: TGTGCCAGCAGCTCTGAAGGTAATGGCTACACCTTC.

The chain couples TRBV6-2 or TRBV6-3 to TRBJ2-5; perhaps TRBD1 as D (5 bases). Germline V gene sequence: CDR1 MNHEY, CDR2 SVGEGT. V was shortened by 10 bases and J by 3 bases, with 15 bases between the two germline ends. The CDR3 consists of 13 residues. The CDR3 DNA follows: TGTGCCATCTCTTCAGGGCCAAAAGAGACCCAGTACTTC. Translating gives CAISSGPKETQYF.

The genes are TRBV7-2 and TRBJ2-7; 9 bases map to TRBD1. The CDR3 has 13 residues. Germline assignment: CDR1 SGHTA and CDR2 FQGNSA. Unmatched junction bases numbered 3, after V lost 7 bases and J lost 2 bases. As DNA, the CDR3 is TGTGCCAGCACCAGGACAGGGGCCTACGAGCAGTACTTC. Translation gives CASTRTGAYEQYF.

In its sample, this clonotype was seen a few times. The rearrangement joins TRBV6-5 to TRBJ1-1, with 7 bases identical to TRBD1. The CDR3 totals 15 residues. CDR1 and CDR2 from the germline V gene are MNHEY and SVGAGI. The V and J ends lost 8 bases and 0 bases, in that order; junction bases with no gene match: 9. CDR3 loop: CASGGQTGMNTEAFF. CDR3 DNA sequence: TGTGCCAGCGGAGGTCAGACAGGGATGAACACTGAAGCTTTCTTT.

This chain links TRBV9 with TRBJ1-1; the D is unclear. V lost 4 bases and J 1 base, leaving 17 bases between the germline ends. CDR3 length: 16 residues. The germline gives CDR1 SGDLS, CDR2 YYNGEE. Written as DNA, the CDR3 is TGTGCCAGCAGCCCACGGATAAGGGTCCAGAACACTGAAGCTTTCTTT. It translates to CASSPRIRVQNTEAFF.

This clonotype was detected only a few times. The V gene is TRBV27, the J gene TRBJ1-2; the D gene is possibly TRBD1 (5 bases). Germline values: CDR1 MNHEY, CDR2 SMNVEV (reference sequence). This CDR3 is built from 14 residues. V lost 6 bases and J lost 8, with 19 bases in between. The CDR3 region has the DNA TGTGCCAGCAGCCCTCACCCAGGGATTCGGGGCTACACCTTC. Residues: CASSPHPGIRGYTF.